These T cell receptor beta chains were read from a single sample in a study of blood T cell repertoires in COVID-19. TCRdb's copy holds only in-frame clones and misses some; the assay was immunoSEQ multiplex PCR. The sample contains a few hundred thousand clones, about 89% of which appear only once. Sequences were obtained from peripheral blood. The receptors stem from a woman between 50 and 59 years old who had recovered from COVID-19. Each CDR3 is given with its conserved first and last residue. Each record gives: D gene, V gene, clone size, J gene, CDR3 DNA, CDR3 protein. The D gene is left open where the match is weak. Clone size appears in some rows only: once, few, many, or a class for an expanded clone.

d_gene: .
v_gene: TRBV6-2/TRBV6-3
abundance: .
j_gene: TRBJ1-1
CDR3nt: TGTGCCAGCAGTCAACTTAGAGGAACTGAAGCTTTCTTT
CDR3aa: CASSQLRGTEAFF

d_gene: TRBD2
v_gene: TRBV2
abundance: .
j_gene: TRBJ2-3
CDR3nt: TGTGCCAGCAGTGACCCACTAGCGGGGGGGCATAGCACAGATACGCAGTATTTT
CDR3aa: CASSDPLAGGHSTDTQYF

d_gene: TRBD1
v_gene: TRBV28
abundance: .
j_gene: TRBJ1-1
CDR3nt: TGTGCCAGCAGTTGGGACAGGGGTGGCACTGAAGCTTTCTTT
CDR3aa: CASSWDRGGTEAFF

d_gene: .
v_gene: TRBV6-2/TRBV6-3
abundance: few
j_gene: TRBJ1-2
CDR3nt: TGTGCCAGCAGTGGGGACTGGACTGGCTACACCTTC
CDR3aa: CASSGDWTGYTF

d_gene: .
v_gene: TRBV28
abundance: .
j_gene: TRBJ2-7
CDR3nt: TGTGCCAGTCATCCGGGACTGGCGGCCTACGAGCAGTACTTC
CDR3aa: CASHPGLAAYEQYF

d_gene: .
v_gene: TRBV5-6
abundance: once
j_gene: TRBJ2-4
CDR3nt: TGTGCCAGCAGCTCCGGGACAATCGGAAGCATTCAGTACTTC
CDR3aa: CASSSGTIGSIQYF

d_gene: TRBD1
v_gene: TRBV28
abundance: .
j_gene: TRBJ2-3
CDR3nt: TGTGCCAGCAGTTTGCAGGGGGCAGATACGCAGTATTTT
CDR3aa: CASSLQGADTQYF

d_gene: TRBD1
v_gene: TRBV15
abundance: .
j_gene: TRBJ2-7
CDR3nt: TGTGCCACCAGCTCGCCCCACAGGGGATCCTACGAGCAGTACTTC
CDR3aa: CATSSPHRGSYEQYF

d_gene: .
v_gene: TRBV28
abundance: once
j_gene: TRBJ1-5
CDR3nt: TGTGCCAGCAGTTTCTACCTCAGGGATCCAAGCAATCAGCCCCAGCATTTT
CDR3aa: CASSFYLRDPSNQPQHF

d_gene: .
v_gene: TRBV7-2
abundance: .
j_gene: TRBJ1-1
CDR3nt: TGTGCCAGCAGCCCGAAATCAGGGAACACTGAAGCTTTCTTT
CDR3aa: CASSPKSGNTEAFF

d_gene: .
v_gene: TRBV5-6
abundance: .
j_gene: TRBJ1-3
CDR3nt: TGTGCCAGCAGCTTGGTCAGGGTTCCTGGAAACACCATATATTTT
CDR3aa: CASSLVRVPGNTIYF

d_gene: TRBD1
v_gene: TRBV6-5
abundance: .
j_gene: TRBJ1-4
CDR3nt: TGTGCCACACACAGGGGAGGTGAAAAACTGTTTTTT
CDR3aa: CATHRGGEKLFF

d_gene: TRBD1
v_gene: TRBV5-5
abundance: .
j_gene: TRBJ2-7
CDR3nt: TGTGCCAGCAGCTTGGATTGGGACAGTCTCTACGAGCAGTACTTC
CDR3aa: CASSLDWDSLYEQYF

d_gene: .
v_gene: TRBV6-2/TRBV6-3
abundance: .
j_gene: TRBJ2-1
CDR3nt: TGTGCCAGCAGTAACGGAGGTTTGGGACAGTTCTTC
CDR3aa: CASSNGGLGQFF

d_gene: .
v_gene: TRBV19
abundance: .
j_gene: TRBJ1-4
CDR3nt: TGTGCCAGTAGCGGACTGTTTAATGAAAAACTGTTTTTT
CDR3aa: CASSGLFNEKLFF

d_gene: .
v_gene: TRBV6-5
abundance: .
j_gene: TRBJ2-7
CDR3nt: TGTGCCGGGAGAGGGGGGGCGAATCGGCTCGAGCAGTACTTC
CDR3aa: CAGRGGANRLEQYF

d_gene: TRBD2
v_gene: TRBV19
abundance: .
j_gene: TRBJ2-5
CDR3nt: TGTGCCAGTAGTATCGGGGGGGCTCAAGAGACCCAGTACTTC
CDR3aa: CASSIGGAQETQYF

d_gene: TRBD1
v_gene: TRBV27
abundance: .
j_gene: TRBJ2-7
CDR3nt: TGTGCCAGCAGTCCCTGGGACAGGGCGAACGAGCAGTACTTC
CDR3aa: CASSPWDRANEQYF

d_gene: .
v_gene: TRBV21-1
abundance: few
j_gene: TRBJ1-1
CDR3nt: TGTGCCAGCAGCTTCCAGACAGGGCTTTACTCGACTGAAGCTTTCTTT
CDR3aa: CASSFQTGLYSTEAFF

d_gene: .
v_gene: TRBV19
abundance: .
j_gene: TRBJ2-2
CDR3nt: TGTGCCAGTAGTATGGTAGAGAACACCGGGGAGCTGTTTTTT
CDR3aa: CASSMVENTGELFF